These 21 T cell receptor beta chains came from one sample sequenced in a study of control samples from healthy donors and cancer patients (dated by TCRdb to 2018 to 2020). Library method: the immunoSEQ multiplex PCR assay. TCRdb retrieved this table from immuneACCESS and kept in-frame rearrangements only. Not all clones are present; in checked studies, unresolved V genes account for under half, and no reason is known for the remainder. The sample data list more than 50,000 clones, and 95% to 97% of these were observed just once. The ten most abundant clones make up 0.95% to 1.4% of the sample. The material sequenced was blood. These receptors all stem from a woman aged 18-35 years in good health.

In DNA form, the CDR3 reads TGTGCCAGCAGACTACAAAGGGAAGAGACCCAGTACTTC. It specifies CASRLQREETQYF. The rearrangement links TRBV12-3 or TRBV12-4 to TRBJ2-5; no clear D gene. This CDR3 has 13 residues. Trimming left V 6 bases short and J 3 bases short, with 11 bases between.

The chain recombines TRBV19 with TRBJ1-1, with 9 bases aligning to TRBD1. Germline V gene data show CDR1 as LNHDA and CDR2 as SQIVND (reference sequence). Trimming removed 6 bases from V and 5 bases from J; junction bases left unmatched: 10. CDR3 length equals 15 residues. DNA for the CDR3: TGTGCCAGTAGAGCAACGGGACAGGGACCGACTGAAGCTTTCTTT. It translates to CASRATGQGPTEAFF.

The chain joins TRBV10-2 to TRBJ2-1; D is undetermined. The CDR3 totals 11 residues. From germline, CDR1 is WSHSY and CDR2 SAAADI. V dropped 6 bases and J dropped 8 bases, with 8 bases sitting between them. The CDR3 sequence: CASRVADEQFF. The CDR3 DNA is TGCGCCAGCAGGGTGGCGGATGAGCAGTTCTTC.

The table lists this clone with a count of one. The rearrangement uses TRBV7-9 and TRBJ1-1; D is undetermined. V was trimmed by 3 bases and J by 11 bases, leaving 7 bases between them. The CDR3 is made up of 10 amino acids. Germline CDR1 and CDR2: SEHNR and FQNEAQ (reference sequence). DNA of the CDR3: TGTGCCAGCAGCTTCGGGTGGGCTTTCTTT. Translated: CASSFGWAFF.

The rearrangement joins TRBV12-5 to TRBJ2-5; 15 nucleotides match TRBD2. Germline CDR1 reads LGHNT; CDR2 reads FRNRAP. V shed 5 bases and J 5 bases; nucleotides not matched to a gene: 9. The CDR3 runs 17 residues. The DNA for the CDR3 is TGTGCTAGTGGTCCAGGGACTAGCGGGGGGTCTCGGGAGACCCAGTACTTC. This translates into CASGPGTSGGSRETQYF.

This chain joins TRBV4-1 and TRBJ1-1; the match to TRBD1 covers 7 bases. The CDR3 sequence is 15 residues long. The junction had 2 bases not matched to a gene; V was cut back by 0 bases and J by 1 base. Germline CDR1 and CDR2: MGHRA and YSYEKL. In nucleotides, the CDR3 is TGCGCCAGCAGCCAAGAGGACAGGCCGAACACTGAAGCTTTCTTT. Encoded protein: CASSQEDRPNTEAFF.

This sequence joins TRBV6-6 and TRBJ2-7; D remains ambiguous. There are 13 residues in the CDR3. Trimming stripped 4 bases from V and 2 bases from J, with 9 bases between. Germline V gene lookup returns CDR1 MNHNY and CDR2 SVGAGI (reference sequence). The CDR3 sequence is CASSLGPPYEQYF. In DNA form, the CDR3 reads TGTGCCAGCAGTTTAGGGCCTCCCTACGAGCAGTACTTC.

The chain employs TRBV9 and TRBJ1-4, with a tentative D call TRBD1 (6 bases). Germline loops: CDR1 SGDLS, CDR2 YYNGEE. The CDR3 length is 14 residues. Trimming left V 2 bases short and J 5 bases short, with 10 bases between. The chain's CDR3 is CASSVGAVNEKLFF. Written as DNA, the CDR3 is TGTGCCAGCAGCGTGGGGGCAGTAAATGAAAAACTGTTTTTT.

This clone was counted a single time. The rearrangement joins TRBV6-5 to TRBJ1-5, with 10 positions matching TRBD1. Trimming at V came to 5 bases and at J to 4 bases, leaving 5 bases not matched to a gene. Germline V gives CDR1 MNHEY, CDR2 SVGAGI. The CDR3 has 15 amino acids. Here the CDR3 reads CASSKDRGGNQPQHF. In nucleotides, the CDR3 is TGTGCCAGCAGTAAGGACAGGGGGGGAAATCAGCCCCAGCATTTT.

The chain joins TRBV2 to TRBJ2-3, with TRBD1 identical over 9 bases. The CDR3 covers 15 residues. V gave up 3 bases and J gave up 6 bases; unmatched junction bases: 7. Per the germline V gene, CDR1 is SNHLY and CDR2 is FYNNEI. The CDR3 is CASSDTGGEIDTQYF. CDR3 nucleotides: TGTGCCAGCAGTGATACAGGGGGCGAAATTGATACGCAGTATTTT.

J is TRBJ1-2 and V is TRBV28; D is uncertain. Trimming removed 2 bases from V and 4 bases from J, with 14 bases in between. The CDR3 runs to 15 residues. CDR1 MDHEN and CDR2 SYDVKM come from the germline V gene. CDR3 DNA: TGTGCCAGCAGTTTAAGGCACCTGGATCCCTATGGCTACACCTTC. This codes for CASSLRHLDPYGYTF.

The chain combines TRBV30 with TRBJ2-5; TRBD2 is a possible D gene (6 bases). The V end lost 5 bases, the J end lost 5 bases, and 15 bases lay between the germline ends. CDR1 and CDR2 from the germline V gene are GTSNPN and SVGIG (reference sequence). CDR3 length: 13 residues. DNA of the CDR3: TGTGCCTGGGCTTGGGGGAGCGGGGAGACCCAGTACTTC. The encoded protein is CAWAWGSGETQYF.

The V and J genes are TRBV9 and TRBJ1-3; D gene uncertain. The CDR3 is 15 amino acids. V gave up 0 bases and J gave up 0 bases, with 7 bases separating them. Germline CDR1 and CDR2: SGDLS and YYNGEE. This chain's CDR3 is CASSVGMSSGNTIYF. Written as DNA, the CDR3 is TGTGCCAGCAGCGTAGGAATGAGCTCTGGAAACACCATATATTTT.

The J gene is TRBJ1-4, the V gene TRBV6-5; D gene uncertain. CDR3 size: 13 residues. Germline CDR1 and CDR2: MNHEY and SVGAGI. V lost 9 bases and J lost 0, with 8 bases in between. CDR3 in DNA: TGTGCCAGTTCACGGACAACTAATGAAAAACTGTTTTTT. Amino acid sequence: CASSRTTNEKLFF.

The gene calls are TRBV7-9 and TRBJ1-3; D uncertain. The V gene lost 1 base and the J gene lost 8 bases, with 9 bases spanning the gap. The CDR3 has 13 amino acids. Germline loops: CDR1 SEHNR, CDR2 FQNEAQ (reference sequence). CDR3 sequence reads: CASSLGGADTIYF. CDR3 DNA sequence: TGTGCCAGCAGCTTAGGGGGAGCGGACACCATATATTTT.

The V gene is TRBV29-1, the J gene TRBJ2-2; the D is unclear. The CDR3 is 14 amino acids. V was pared by 4 bases and J by 4 bases, with 13 bases between. Germline V gene data show CDR1 as SQVTM and CDR2 as ANQGSEA. The CDR3 nucleotides are TGCAGCGTTGGTACAGATTCTGGCACCGGGGAGCTGTTTTTT. This codes for CSVGTDSGTGELFF.

The V and J genes are TRBV7-2 and TRBJ1-5; possible D gene TRBD1, 6 bases. Germline values: CDR1 SGHTA, CDR2 FQGNSA. The CDR3 is 15 residues long. The V end was cut by 2 bases, the J end by 6 bases, with 14 bases between. CDR3 protein: CASSLTGNPGQPQHF. CDR3 nucleotides: TGTGCCAGCAGCTTAACAGGGAATCCAGGTCAGCCCCAGCATTTT.

This chain uses TRBV2 with TRBJ2-3; possible D gene TRBD1, 6 bases. Germline V lookup: CDR1 SNHLY, CDR2 FYNNEI. The germline V and J ends were trimmed by 7 bases and 2 bases, with 19 bases remaining between them. This CDR3 comprises 16 residues. CDR3 in amino acids: CASNPKTGWVTDTQYF. In DNA, the CDR3 is TGTGCCAGCAACCCAAAAACAGGGTGGGTCACAGATACGCAGTATTTT.

The chain carries TRBV12-3 or TRBV12-4 and TRBJ1-2, with D perhaps matching TRBD1 (6 bases). The V and J ends lost 7 bases and 6 bases respectively, with 15 bases between them. CDR3 length equals 13 residues. The DNA for the CDR3 is TGTGCCAGCACCGGCAGGGGTTTAAATGGCTACACCTTC. Protein product: CASTGRGLNGYTF.

About this clone: A read error is likely, as this CDR3 ends without the conserved phenylalanine or tryptophan. This chain joins TRBV28 and TRBJ1-2, with D hard to call. Germline V gene lookup returns CDR1 MDHEN and CDR2 SYDVKM. V was trimmed by 4 bases and J by 0 bases, leaving 15 bases between them. The CDR3 has 16 amino acids. As DNA, the CDR3 is TGTGCCAGCAGTTCCCCGGTCAACTATGCTAACTATGGCTACACCTCC. As protein: CASSSPVNYANYGYTS.

The rearrangement uses TRBV5-1 and TRBJ2-7; a weak D match, TRBD1 (5 bases). Germline CDR1 reads SGHRS; CDR2 reads YFSETQ. This CDR3 has 14 residues. V lost 7 bases and J lost 3, with 17 bases in between. CDR3 DNA sequence: TGCGCCAGCGGCCCTCTAGACAGCTTCTACGAGCAGTACTTC. It specifies CASGPLDSFYEQYF.